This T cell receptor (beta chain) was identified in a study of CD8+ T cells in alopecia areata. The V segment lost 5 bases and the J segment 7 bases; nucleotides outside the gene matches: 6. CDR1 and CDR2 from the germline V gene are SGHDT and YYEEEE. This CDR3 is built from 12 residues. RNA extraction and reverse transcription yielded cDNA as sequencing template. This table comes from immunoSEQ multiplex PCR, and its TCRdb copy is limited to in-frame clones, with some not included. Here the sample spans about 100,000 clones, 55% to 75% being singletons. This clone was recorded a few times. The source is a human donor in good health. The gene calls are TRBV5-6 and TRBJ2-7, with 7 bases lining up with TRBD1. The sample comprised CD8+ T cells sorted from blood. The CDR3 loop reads CASSRDSQEQYF. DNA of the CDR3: TGTGCCAGCAGTCGGGACAGCCAAGAGCAGTACTTC.